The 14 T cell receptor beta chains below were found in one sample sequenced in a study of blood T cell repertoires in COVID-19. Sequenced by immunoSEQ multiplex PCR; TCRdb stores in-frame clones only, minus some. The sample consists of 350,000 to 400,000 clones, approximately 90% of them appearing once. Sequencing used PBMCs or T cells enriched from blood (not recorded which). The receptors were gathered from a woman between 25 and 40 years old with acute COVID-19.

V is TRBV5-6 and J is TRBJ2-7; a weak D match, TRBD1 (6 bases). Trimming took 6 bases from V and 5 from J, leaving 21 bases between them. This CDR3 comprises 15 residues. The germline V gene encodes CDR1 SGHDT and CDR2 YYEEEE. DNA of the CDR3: TGTGCCAGCAACCAGCTAGGGGGAGCGGTCGACGAGCAGTACTTC. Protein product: CASNQLGGAVDEQYF.

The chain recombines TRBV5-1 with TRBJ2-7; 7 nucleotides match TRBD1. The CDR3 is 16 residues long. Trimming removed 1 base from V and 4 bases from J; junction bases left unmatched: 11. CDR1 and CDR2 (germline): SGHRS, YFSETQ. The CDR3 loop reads CASSLTFVQGLYEQYF. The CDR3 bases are TGCGCCAGCAGCTTGACCTTTGTACAGGGGTTATACGAGCAGTACTTC.

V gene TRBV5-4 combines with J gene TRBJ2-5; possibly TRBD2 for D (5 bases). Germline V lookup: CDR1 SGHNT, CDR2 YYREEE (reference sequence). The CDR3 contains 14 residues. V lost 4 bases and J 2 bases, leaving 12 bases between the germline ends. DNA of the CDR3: TGTGCCAGCAGCGGCGAGGGCCCACAAGAGACCCAGTACTTC. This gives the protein CASSGEGPQETQYF.

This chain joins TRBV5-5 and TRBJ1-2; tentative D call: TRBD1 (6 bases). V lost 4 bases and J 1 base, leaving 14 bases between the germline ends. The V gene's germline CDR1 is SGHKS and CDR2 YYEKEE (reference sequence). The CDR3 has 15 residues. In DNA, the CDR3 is TGTGCCAGCAGCATTGGGGCAGGGGTTAACTATGGCTACACCTTC. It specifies CASSIGAGVNYGYTF.

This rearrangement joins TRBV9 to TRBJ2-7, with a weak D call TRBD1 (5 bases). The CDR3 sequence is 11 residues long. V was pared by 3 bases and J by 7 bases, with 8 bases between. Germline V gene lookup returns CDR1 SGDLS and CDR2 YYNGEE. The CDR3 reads CASSGGQEQYF. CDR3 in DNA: TGTGCCAGCAGCGGCGGACAAGAGCAGTACTTC.

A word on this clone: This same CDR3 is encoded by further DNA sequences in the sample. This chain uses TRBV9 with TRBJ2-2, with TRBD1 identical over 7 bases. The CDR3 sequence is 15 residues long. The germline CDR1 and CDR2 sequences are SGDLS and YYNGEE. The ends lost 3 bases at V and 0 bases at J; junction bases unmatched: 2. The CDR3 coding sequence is TGTGCCAGCAGCGCCGGGACAGCGAACACCGGGGAGCTGTTTTTT. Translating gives CASSAGTANTGELFF.

The CDR3 protein is CASGSTSGSYEQYF. As DNA, the CDR3 is TGCGCCAGCGGCTCCACTAGCGGATCCTACGAGCAGTACTTC. V is TRBV5-1 and J is TRBJ2-7; TRBD2 matches at 8 bases. The CDR3 length is 14 residues. J lost 1 base, V lost 7 bases, and 7 bases had no gene match. CDR1 and CDR2 from the germline V gene are SGHRS and YFSETQ.

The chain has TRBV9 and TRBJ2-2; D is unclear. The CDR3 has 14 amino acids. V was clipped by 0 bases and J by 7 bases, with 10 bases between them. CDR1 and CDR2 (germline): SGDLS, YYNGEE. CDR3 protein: CASSVGEFGGELFF. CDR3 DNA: TGTGCCAGCAGCGTAGGAGAGTTTGGCGGGGAGCTGTTTTTT.

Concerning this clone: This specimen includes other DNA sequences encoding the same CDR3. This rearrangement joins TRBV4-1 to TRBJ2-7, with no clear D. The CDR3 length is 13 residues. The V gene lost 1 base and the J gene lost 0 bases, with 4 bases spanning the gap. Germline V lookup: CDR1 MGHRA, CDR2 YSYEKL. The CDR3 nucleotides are TGCGCCAGCAGCCAAGGCGGCTCCTACGAGCAGTACTTC. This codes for CASSQGGSYEQYF.

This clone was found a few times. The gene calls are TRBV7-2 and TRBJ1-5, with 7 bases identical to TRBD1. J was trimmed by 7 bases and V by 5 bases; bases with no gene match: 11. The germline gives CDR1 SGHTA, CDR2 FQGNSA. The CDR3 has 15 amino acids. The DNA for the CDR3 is TGTGCCAGCAGCGCAGAAACAGGGGTAGGACAGCCCCAGCATTTT. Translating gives CASSAETGVGQPQHF.

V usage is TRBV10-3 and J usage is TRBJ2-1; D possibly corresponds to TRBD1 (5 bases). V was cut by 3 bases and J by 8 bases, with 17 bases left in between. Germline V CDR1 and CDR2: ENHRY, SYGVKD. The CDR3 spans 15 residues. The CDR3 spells CAISEGQGIVDEQFF. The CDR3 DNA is TGTGCCATCAGTGAAGGTCAGGGAATTGTTGATGAGCAGTTCTTC.

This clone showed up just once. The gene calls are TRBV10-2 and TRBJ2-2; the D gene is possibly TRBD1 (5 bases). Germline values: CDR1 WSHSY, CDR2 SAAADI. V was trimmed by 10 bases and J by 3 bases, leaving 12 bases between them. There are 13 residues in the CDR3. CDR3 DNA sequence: TGCGCCACCCGACAGACCTACACCGGGGAGCTGTTTTTT. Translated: CATRQTYTGELFF.

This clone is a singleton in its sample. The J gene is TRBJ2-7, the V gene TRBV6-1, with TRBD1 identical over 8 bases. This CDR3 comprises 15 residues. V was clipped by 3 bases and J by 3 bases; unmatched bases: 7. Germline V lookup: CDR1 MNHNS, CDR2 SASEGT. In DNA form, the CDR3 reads TGTGCCAGCAGTGACCGACAGGGGCAGCACTACGAGCAGTACTTC. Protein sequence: CASSDRQGQHYEQYF.

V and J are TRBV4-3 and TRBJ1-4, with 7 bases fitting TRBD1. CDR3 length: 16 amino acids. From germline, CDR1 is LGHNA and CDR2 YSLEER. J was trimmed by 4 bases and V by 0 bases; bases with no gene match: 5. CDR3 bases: TGCGCCAGCAGCCAAGATACGGGGACAGTTAATGAAAAACTGTTTTTT. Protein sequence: CASSQDTGTVNEKLFF.